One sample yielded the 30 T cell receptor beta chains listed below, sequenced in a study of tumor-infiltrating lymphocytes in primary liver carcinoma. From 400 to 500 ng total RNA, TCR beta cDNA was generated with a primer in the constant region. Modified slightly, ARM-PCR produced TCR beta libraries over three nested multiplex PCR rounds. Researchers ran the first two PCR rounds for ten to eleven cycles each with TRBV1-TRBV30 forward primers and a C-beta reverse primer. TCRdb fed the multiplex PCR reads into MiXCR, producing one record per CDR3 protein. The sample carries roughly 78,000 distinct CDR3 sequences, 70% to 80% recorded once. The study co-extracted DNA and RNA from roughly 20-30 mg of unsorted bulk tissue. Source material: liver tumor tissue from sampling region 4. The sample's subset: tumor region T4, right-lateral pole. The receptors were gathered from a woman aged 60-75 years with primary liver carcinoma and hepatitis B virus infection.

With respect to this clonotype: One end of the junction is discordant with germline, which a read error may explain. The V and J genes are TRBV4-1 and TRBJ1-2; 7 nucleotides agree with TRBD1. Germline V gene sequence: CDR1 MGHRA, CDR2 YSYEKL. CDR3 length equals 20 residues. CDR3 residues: CSSSQDWASRTGAMGYGYTF. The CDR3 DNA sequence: TGCTCCAGCAGCCAAGATTGGGCTTCCCGGACAGGAGCCATGGGATATGGCTACACCTTC.

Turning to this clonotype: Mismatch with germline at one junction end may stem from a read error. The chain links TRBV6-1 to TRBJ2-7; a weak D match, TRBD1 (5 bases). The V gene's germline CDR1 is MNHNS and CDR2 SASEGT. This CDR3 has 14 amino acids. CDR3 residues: CASSSYGASYKQYF. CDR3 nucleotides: TGTGCCAGCAGTTCGTATGGGGCCTCCTACAAGCAGTACTTC.

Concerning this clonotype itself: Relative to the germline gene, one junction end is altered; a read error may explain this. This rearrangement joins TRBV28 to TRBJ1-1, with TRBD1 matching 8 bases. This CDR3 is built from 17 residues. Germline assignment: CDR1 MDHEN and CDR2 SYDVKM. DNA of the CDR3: TGTGACAGCAGTCTCTCCCGAGACAGGGGAGGTTCCGCTGAAGCTTTCTTT. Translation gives CDSSLSRDRGGSAEAFF.

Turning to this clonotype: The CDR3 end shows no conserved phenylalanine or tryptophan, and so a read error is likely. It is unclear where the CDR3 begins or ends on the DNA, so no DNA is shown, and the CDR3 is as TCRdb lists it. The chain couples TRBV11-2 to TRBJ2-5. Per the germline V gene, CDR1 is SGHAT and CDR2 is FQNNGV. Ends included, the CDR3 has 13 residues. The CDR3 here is CASSLESKGTRYI.

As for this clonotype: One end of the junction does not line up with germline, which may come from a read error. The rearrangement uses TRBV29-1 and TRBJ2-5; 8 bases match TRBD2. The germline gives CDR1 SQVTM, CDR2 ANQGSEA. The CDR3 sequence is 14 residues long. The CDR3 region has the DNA TGCAGCGCCGGACGACCGCTTGGCGGGGGGACCCAGCACTTC. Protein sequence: CSAGRPLGGGTQHF.

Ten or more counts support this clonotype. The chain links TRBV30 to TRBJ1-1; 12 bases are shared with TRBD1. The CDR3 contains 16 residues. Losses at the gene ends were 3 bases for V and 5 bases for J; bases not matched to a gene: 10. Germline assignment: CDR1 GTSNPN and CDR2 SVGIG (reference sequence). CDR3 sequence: CAWRSSGQGARTEAFF. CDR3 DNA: TGTGCCTGGAGGTCCTCGGGACAGGGGGCGCGGACTGAAGCTTTCTTT.

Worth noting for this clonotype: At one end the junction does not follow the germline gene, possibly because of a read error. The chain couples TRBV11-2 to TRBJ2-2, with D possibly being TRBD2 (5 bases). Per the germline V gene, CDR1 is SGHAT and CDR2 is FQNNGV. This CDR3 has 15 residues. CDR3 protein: CASSPVATNTGELFF. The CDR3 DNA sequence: TGTGCCAGCAGCCCAGTAGCGACGAACACCGGGGAGTTGTTTTTT.

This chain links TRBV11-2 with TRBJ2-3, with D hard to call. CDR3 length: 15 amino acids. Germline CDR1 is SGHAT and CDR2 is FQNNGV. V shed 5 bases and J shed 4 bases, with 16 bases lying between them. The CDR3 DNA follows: TGTGCCAGCAGCCCTGGGCCAGTGGGTCCAGATACGCAGTATTTT. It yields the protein CASSPGPVGPDTQYF.

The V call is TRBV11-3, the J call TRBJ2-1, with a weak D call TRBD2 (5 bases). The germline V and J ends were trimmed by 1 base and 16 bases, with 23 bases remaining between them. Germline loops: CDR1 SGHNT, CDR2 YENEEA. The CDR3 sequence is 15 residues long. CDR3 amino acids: CASSLGTIGKLEQFF. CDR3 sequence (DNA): TGTGCCAGCAGCTTAGGAACTATCGGGAAGCTTGAACAATTCTTC.

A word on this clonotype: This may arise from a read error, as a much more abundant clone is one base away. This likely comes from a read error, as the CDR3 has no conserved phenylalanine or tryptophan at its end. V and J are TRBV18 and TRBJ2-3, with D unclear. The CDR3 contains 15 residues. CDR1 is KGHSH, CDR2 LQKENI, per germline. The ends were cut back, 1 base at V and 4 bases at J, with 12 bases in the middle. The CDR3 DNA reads TGTGCCAGCTCACCACAAGGGAATTTCGCAGATACGCAGTATTAT. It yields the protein CASSPQGNFADTQYY.

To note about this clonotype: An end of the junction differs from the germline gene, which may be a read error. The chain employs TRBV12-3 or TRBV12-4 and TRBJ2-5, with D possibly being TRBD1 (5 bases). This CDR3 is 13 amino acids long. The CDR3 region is CVSSTERTRAQYF. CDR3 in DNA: TGTGTCAGCAGTACGGAGAGGACCAGGGCCCAGTACTTC.

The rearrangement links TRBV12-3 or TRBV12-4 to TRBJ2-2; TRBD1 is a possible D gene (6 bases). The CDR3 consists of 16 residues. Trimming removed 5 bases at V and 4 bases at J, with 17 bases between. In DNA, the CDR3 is TGTGCCAGCAGTCGGGTTGTCGAGACAGGCACCGGGGAGCTGTTTTTT. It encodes CASSRVVETGTGELFF.

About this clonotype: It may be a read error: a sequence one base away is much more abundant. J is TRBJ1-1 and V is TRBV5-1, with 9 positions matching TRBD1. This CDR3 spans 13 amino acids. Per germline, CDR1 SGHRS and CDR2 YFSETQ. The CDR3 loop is CARSWGQGGEAFF. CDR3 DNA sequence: TGCGCCAGAAGCTGGGGACAGGGTGGTGAAGCTTTCTTT.

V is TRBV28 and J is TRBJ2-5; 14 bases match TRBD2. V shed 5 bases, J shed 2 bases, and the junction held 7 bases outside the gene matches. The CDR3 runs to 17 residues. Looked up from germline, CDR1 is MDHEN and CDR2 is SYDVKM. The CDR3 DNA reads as TGTGCCAGCAGTCCCCAGGGACTAGCGGGAGATCAAGAGACCCAGTACTTC. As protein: CASSPQGLAGDQETQYF.

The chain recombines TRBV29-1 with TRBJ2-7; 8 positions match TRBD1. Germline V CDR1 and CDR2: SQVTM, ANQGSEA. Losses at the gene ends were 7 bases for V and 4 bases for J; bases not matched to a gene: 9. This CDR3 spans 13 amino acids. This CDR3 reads CSDVTGESYEQYF. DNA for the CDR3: TGCAGCGATGTGACAGGGGAGTCGTACGAGCAGTACTTC.

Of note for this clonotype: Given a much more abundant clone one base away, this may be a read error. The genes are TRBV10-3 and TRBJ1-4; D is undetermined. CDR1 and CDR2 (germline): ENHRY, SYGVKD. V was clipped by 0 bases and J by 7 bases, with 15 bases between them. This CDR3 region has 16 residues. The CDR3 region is CAISESERVVSEKLFF. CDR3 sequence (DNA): TGTGCCATCAGTGAGTCCGAGAGGGTCGTGAGTGAAAAACTGTTTTTT.

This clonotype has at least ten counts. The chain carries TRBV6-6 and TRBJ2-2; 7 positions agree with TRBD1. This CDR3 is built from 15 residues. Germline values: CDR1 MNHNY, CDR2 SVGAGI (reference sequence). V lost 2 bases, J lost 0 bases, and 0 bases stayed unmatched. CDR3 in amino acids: CASSYRGPNTGELFF. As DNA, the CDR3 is TGTGCCAGCAGTTACAGGGGGCCGAACACCGGGGAGCTGTTTTTT.

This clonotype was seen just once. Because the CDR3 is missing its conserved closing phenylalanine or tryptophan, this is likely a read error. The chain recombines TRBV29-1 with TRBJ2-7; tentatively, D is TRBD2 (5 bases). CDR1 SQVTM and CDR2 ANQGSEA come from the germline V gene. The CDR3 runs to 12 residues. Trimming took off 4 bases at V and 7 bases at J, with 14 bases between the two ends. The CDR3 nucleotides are TGCAGCGTTGCAAGAGGAGGTATGGAGCAGTACTCC. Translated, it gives CSVARGGMEQYS.

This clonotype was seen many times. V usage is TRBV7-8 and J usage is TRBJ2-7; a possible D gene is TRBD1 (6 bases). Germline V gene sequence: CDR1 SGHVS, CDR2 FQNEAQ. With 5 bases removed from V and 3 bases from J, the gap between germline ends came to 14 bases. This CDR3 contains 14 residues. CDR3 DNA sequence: TGTGCCAGCAGCCTCCACCGACAGGACTACGAGCAGTACTTC. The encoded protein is CASSLHRQDYEQYF.

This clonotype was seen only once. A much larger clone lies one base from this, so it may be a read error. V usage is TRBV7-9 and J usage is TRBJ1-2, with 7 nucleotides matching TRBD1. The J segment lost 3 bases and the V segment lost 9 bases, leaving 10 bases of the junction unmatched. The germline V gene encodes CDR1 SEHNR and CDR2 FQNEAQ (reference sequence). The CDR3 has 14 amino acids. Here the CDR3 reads CARSPPGQYYGYTF. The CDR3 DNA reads TGTGCCAGGAGCCCCCCGGGACAGTACTATGGCTACACCTTC.

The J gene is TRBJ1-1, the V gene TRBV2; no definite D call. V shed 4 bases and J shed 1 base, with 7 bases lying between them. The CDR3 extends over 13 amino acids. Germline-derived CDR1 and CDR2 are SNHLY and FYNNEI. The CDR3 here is CASSADKNTEAFF. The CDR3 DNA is TGTGCCAGCAGTGCCGATAAGAACACTGAAGCTTTCTTT.

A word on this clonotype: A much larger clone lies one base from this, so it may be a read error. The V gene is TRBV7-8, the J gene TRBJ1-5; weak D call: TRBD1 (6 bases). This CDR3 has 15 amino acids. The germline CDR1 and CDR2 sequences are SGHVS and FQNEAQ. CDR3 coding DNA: TGTGCCAGCAGCTTAGGGGGGGCATGGGATCAGTCCCAGCATTTT. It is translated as CASSLGGAWDQSQHF.

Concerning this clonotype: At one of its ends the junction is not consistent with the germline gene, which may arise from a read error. CDR3 protein: CASCLVGSRTGELFF. DNA of the CDR3: TGTGCCAGCTGTTTAGTAGGGTCGAGGACCGGGGAGCTGTTTTTT. The chain has TRBV28 and TRBJ2-2; D gene ambiguous. The germline V gene encodes CDR1 MDHEN and CDR2 SYDVKM. The CDR3 runs to 15 residues.

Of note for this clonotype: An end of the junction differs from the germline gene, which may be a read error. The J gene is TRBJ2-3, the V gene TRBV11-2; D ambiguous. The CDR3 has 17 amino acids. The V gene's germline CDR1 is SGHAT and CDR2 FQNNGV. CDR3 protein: CAGSLGFVTVSTDTQYF. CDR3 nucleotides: TGTGCCGGCAGCTTAGGGTTTGTAACGGTTAGCACAGATACGCAATATTTT.

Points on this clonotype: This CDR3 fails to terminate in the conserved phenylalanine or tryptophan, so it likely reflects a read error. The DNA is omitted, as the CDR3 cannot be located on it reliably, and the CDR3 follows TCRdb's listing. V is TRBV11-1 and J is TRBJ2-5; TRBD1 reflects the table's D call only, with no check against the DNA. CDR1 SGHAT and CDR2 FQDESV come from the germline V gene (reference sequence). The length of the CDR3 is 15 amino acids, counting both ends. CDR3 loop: CASSPGTGGRETKYS.

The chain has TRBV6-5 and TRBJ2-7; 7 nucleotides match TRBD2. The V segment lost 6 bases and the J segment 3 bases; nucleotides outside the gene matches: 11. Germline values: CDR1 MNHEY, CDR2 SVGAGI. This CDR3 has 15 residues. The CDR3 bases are TGTGCCAGCAGCGCGGCTGTGGGAGGGTGCTACGAGCAGTACTTC. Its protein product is CASSAAVGGCYEQYF.

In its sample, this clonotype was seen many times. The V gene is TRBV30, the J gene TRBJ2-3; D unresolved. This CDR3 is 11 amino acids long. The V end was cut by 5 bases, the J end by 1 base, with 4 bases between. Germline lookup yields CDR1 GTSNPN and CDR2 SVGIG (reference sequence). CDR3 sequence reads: CAWGGTDTQYF. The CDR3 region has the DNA TGTGCCTGGGGGGGCACAGATACGCAGTATTTT.

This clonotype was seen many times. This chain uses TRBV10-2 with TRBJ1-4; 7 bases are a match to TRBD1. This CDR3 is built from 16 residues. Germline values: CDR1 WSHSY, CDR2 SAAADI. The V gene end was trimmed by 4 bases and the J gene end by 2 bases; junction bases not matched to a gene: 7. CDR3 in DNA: TGCGCCAGCAGTGTTCTGGACAGGAACACTAATGAAAAACTGTTTTTT. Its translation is CASSVLDRNTNEKLFF.

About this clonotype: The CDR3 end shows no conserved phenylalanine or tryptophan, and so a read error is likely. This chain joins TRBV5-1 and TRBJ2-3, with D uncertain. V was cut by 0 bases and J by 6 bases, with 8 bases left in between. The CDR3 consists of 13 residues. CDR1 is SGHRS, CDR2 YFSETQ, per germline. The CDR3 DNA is TGCGCCAGCAGCTTGGAAAGTGGGGATACGCAGTATATT. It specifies CASSLESGDTQYI.

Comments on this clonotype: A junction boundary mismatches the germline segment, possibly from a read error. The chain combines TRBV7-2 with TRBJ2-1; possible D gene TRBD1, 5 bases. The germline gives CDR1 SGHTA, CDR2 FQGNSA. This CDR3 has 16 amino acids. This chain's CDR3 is CASSLGHRTAYDEQFF. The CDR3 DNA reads TGTGCCAGCAGCTTAGGCCACAGGACGGCATACGATGAGCAGTTCTTT.